A single count supports the clone carrying this TCR beta chain. This sample is drawn from a study of T cell responses to AZD1222 COVID-19 vaccine. Overall study: Pooled samples include second doses given at about 4 or 12 weeks.

This CDR3 comprises 14 residues. With 4 bases clipped from V and 1 base from J, the junction kept 3 bases outside the gene matches. The germline CDR1 and CDR2 sequences are LNHDA and SQIVND (reference sequence). This table comes from immunoSEQ multiplex PCR, and its TCRdb copy is limited to in-frame clones, with some not included. The repertoire has 150,000 or so clones, nearly 95% of them found once; the top ten carry under 6.5%. The clonotype comes from an adult in good health. The chain has TRBV19 and TRBJ2-5, with TRBD1 matching 7 bases. Material: peripheral blood, obtained on day 0 of AZD1222 vaccination. The DNA of the CDR3 is TGTGCCAGTAGTAGAGGACAGGCCCAAGAGACCCAGTACTTC. Encoded protein: CASSRGQAQETQYF.